The present TCR beta chain was sequenced within a study of shared clonotypes between healthy human individuals. The CD4+ fraction was divided into a CD45RA+ naive subset and a CD45RA-negative memory subset. Germline V gene data show CDR1 as LNHDA and CDR2 as SQIVND (reference sequence). This CDR3 comprises 12 residues. Trimming stripped 2 bases from V and 5 bases from J, with 4 bases between. Regarding this clone: The antigen is undetermined. Other DNA sequences in this sample translate to the same CDR3.

Study-wide findings and caveats: Relative to memory subsets, naive subsets generally showed larger estimated richness. Compared with clonotypes that all four donors shared, non-shared clonotypes had lower generation probabilities.

Samples underwent the assay at deep level. Clones were sequenced by immunoSEQ multiplex PCR, and TCRdb holds only the in-frame ones, with some missing. The sample lists some 2.4 million clones, over 85% seen once, with roughly 0.39% in the top ten. The receptor's source is a man aged 18 to 30 in good health. Some clones in this sample may be carry-over from other donors' samples. This rearrangement joins TRBV19 to TRBJ1-5; D call uncertain. The sequenced material came from naive CD4+ T cells from PBMCs. Noted subset: CD45RA+ positively selected. The CDR3 loop reads CASSIPYQPQHF. The CDR3 DNA reads as TGTGCCAGTAGTATACCTTATCAGCCCCAGCATTTT.